Presented here are 30 T cell receptor beta chains from one specimen sequenced in a study of human T cells and chemical hapten exposure. Each CDR3 protein is one row after TCRdb ran MiXCR on the RACE reads. The table has about 79,000 distinct CDR3 sequences, over 7% seen once. Specified time point: healthy volunteer bleed at 6 weeks. Unfractionated whole blood yielded total RNA. Sequencing was carried out using whole blood. These receptors all stem from a male donor in good health. Some clones in this sample may be carry-over from other donors' samples.

This clonotype was seen at least ten times. CDR3 nucleotide sequence: TGTGCCAGCAGCTCCACTTTAGCGGGAGAAAGAAGTTCGAATGAGCAGTTCTTC. The encoded protein is CASSSTLAGERSSNEQFF. V and J are TRBV7-9 and TRBJ2-1; 9 bases are a match to TRBD2. Looked up from germline, CDR1 is SEHNR and CDR2 is FQNEAQ (reference sequence). This CDR3 has 18 residues. V trimming: 4 bases; J trimming: 7 bases; junction bases outside the gene matches: 17.

Many counts were recorded for this clonotype. This sequence joins TRBV14 and TRBJ2-5, with 9 bases matching TRBD2. CDR3 length: 16 amino acids. The V segment lost 3 bases and the J segment 3 bases; nucleotides outside the gene matches: 8. Per the germline V gene, CDR1 is SGHDN and CDR2 is FVKESK. The CDR3 sequence is CASSHRAGGGKETQYF. DNA for the CDR3: TGTGCCAGCAGCCATAGAGCGGGAGGAGGGAAAGAGACCCAGTACTTC.

The chain links TRBV5-4 to TRBJ2-3; 10 nucleotides match TRBD2. The junction had 4 bases not matched to a gene; V was cut back by 3 bases and J by 0 bases. In germline, CDR1 is SGHNT, CDR2 YYREEE (reference sequence). The CDR3 has 16 amino acids. As DNA, the CDR3 is TGTGCCAGCAGCTCGCCGACTAGCGGGAGCACAGATACGCAGTATTTT. Amino acid sequence: CASSSPTSGSTDTQYF. Full variable domain (remainder filled in from reference TRBV5-4 and TRBJ2-3): ETGVTQSPTHLIKTRGQQVTLRCSSQSGHNTVSWYQQALGQGPQFIFQYYREEENGRGNFPPRFSGLQFPNYSSELNVNALELDDSALYLCASSSPTSGSTDTQYFGPGTRLTVL.

This clonotype was counted at least ten times. Germline is not matched at one junction end, which may reflect a read error. This sequence joins TRBV4-3 and TRBJ2-1; TRBD2 is a possible D gene (6 bases). The germline gives CDR1 LGHNA, CDR2 YSLEER. The CDR3 has 16 amino acids. CDR3 protein: CASRQGITSRSDEQFF. DNA of the CDR3: TGCGCCAGCAGACAAGGTATTACTAGCCGTTCTGATGAGCAGTTCTTC.

The chain carries TRBV12-3 or TRBV12-4 and TRBJ2-3; D perhaps matches TRBD2 (6 bases). The CDR3 covers 13 residues. Trimming cost V 5 bases and J 4 bases, with 10 bases left between them. Here the CDR3 reads CASSVPGADTQYF. DNA of the CDR3: TGTGCCAGCAGTGTCCCGGGGGCAGATACGCAGTATTTT.

This chain joins TRBV12-5 and TRBJ1-1, with D perhaps matching TRBD1 (6 bases). Per the germline V gene, CDR1 is LGHNT and CDR2 is FRNRAP. V lost 3 bases, J lost 4 bases, and 15 bases lay in between. The length of the CDR3 is 15 residues. As DNA, the CDR3 is TGTGCTAGTGGTTTACCGGGGTCAGGGGCCACTGAAGCTTTCTTT. The encoded protein is CASGLPGSGATEAFF.

This clonotype appeared many times. This chain connects TRBV15 to TRBJ2-5; perhaps D is TRBD1 or TRBD2 (5 bases each). V lost 5 bases and J 5 bases, leaving 12 bases between the germline ends. Germline values: CDR1 LNHNV, CDR2 YYDKDF (reference sequence). This CDR3 has 13 residues. CDR3 amino acids: CATSAGTGETQYF. Here the CDR3 DNA reads TGTGCCACCAGCGCAGGGACCGGGGAGACCCAGTACTTC.

This clonotype was observed a few times. This chain links TRBV20-1 with TRBJ1-5; D call uncertain. The CDR3 covers 17 residues. Germline lookup yields CDR1 DFQATT and CDR2 SNEGSKA (reference sequence). V shed 0 bases and J shed 7 bases, with 22 bases lying between them. The CDR3 DNA is TGCAGTGCTAGAGAAGGAGGGCGACGGAATTCAATCCAGCCCCAGCATTTT. It translates to CSAREGGRRNSIQPQHF.

The rearrangement joins TRBV6-2 or TRBV6-3 to TRBJ1-4; D is unresolved. This CDR3 spans 16 amino acids. Trimming stripped 6 bases from V and 0 bases from J, with 14 bases between. Germline V CDR1 and CDR2: MNHEY, SVGEGT. CDR3: CASSPASLATNEKLFF. The CDR3 DNA follows: TGTGCCAGCAGCCCCGCATCCCTCGCAACTAATGAAAAACTGTTTTTT.

This clonotype was counted only a few times. The V gene is TRBV29-1, the J gene TRBJ2-6, with no clear D. Trimming left V 4 bases short and J 3 bases short, with 10 bases between. Germline-derived CDR1 and CDR2 are SQVTM and ANQGSEA. CDR3 length equals 14 residues. CDR3 DNA: TGCAGCGTTGTTGAGCAGTTTGGGGCCAACGTCCTGACTTTC. Translating it yields CSVVEQFGANVLTF.

This clonotype was observed at least ten times. The rearrangement joins TRBV3-1 to TRBJ2-3, with 8 bases fitting TRBD2. V dropped 1 base and J dropped 4; count of bases not matched to a gene: 4. The CDR3 sequence is 15 residues long. The germline V gene encodes CDR1 LGHDT and CDR2 YNNKEL (reference sequence). Written as DNA, the CDR3 is TGTGCCAGCAGCCAAGGAGCGGGGGACGCAGATACGCAGTATTTT. The encoded protein is CASSQGAGDADTQYF.

The chain combines TRBV14 with TRBJ2-5; the D is unclear. The CDR3 sequence is 14 residues long. Trimming shortened V by 1 base and J by 2 bases, and 8 bases separated the two germline ends. Per the germline V gene, CDR1 is SGHDN and CDR2 is FVKESK. In nucleotides, the CDR3 is TGTGCCAGCAGCCAAGTGGCAGGACAAGAGACCCAGTACTTC. This codes for CASSQVAGQETQYF.

The chain recombines TRBV14 with TRBJ2-7; TRBD2 matches 7 bases. Germline CDR1 and CDR2: SGHDN and FVKESK. The length of the CDR3 is 11 residues. V lost 3 bases, J lost 9 bases, and 2 bases stayed unmatched. CDR3 nucleotides: TGTGCCAGCAGCCATGGGGAGGGGCAGTACTTC. Translation gives CASSHGEGQYF.

The chain has TRBV2 and TRBJ2-3; 9 nucleotides agree with TRBD2. Trimming took 1 base from V and 3 from J; bases not matched to a gene: 8. The CDR3 is made up of 17 amino acids. Germline CDR1 SNHLY, CDR2 FYNNEI. CDR3 DNA: TGTGCCAGCAGTGAAGGTTTAGCGGGGGCTGATACAGATACGCAGTATTTT. Its protein is CASSEGLAGADTDTQYF.

This clonotype appeared a few times. V and J are TRBV29-1 and TRBJ2-3, with 10 positions matching TRBD2. V shed 7 bases, J shed 0 bases, and the junction held 7 bases outside the gene matches. The germline CDR1 and CDR2 sequences are SQVTM and ANQGSEA. The CDR3 loop spans 15 amino acids. The CDR3 nucleotides are TGCAGCGGTGGGCGGACTAGCGGAAGCACAGATACGCAGTATTTT. Its translation: CSGGRTSGSTDTQYF.

This clonotype was seen only a few times. The CDR3 DNA reads as TGTGCCAGCAGCTCGGACATTGCCATCTACGAGCAGTACTTC. It specifies CASSSDIAIYEQYF. The genes are TRBV7-2 and TRBJ2-7; possibly TRBD1 for D (5 bases). The CDR3 loop spans 14 amino acids. Germline values: CDR1 SGHTA, CDR2 FQGNSA. Trimming shortened V by 4 bases and J by 3 bases, and 13 bases separated the two germline ends.

This clonotype was observed many times. This rearrangement joins TRBV4-3 to TRBJ2-7, with TRBD1 matching 7 bases. V dropped 0 bases and J dropped 2; count of bases not matched to a gene: 4. The CDR3 has 15 amino acids. Looked up from germline, CDR1 is LGHNA and CDR2 is YSLEER. CDR3 nucleotide sequence: TGCGCCAGCAGCCAAGATTCCAGGGGGACCTACGAGCAGTACTTC. Its translation is CASSQDSRGTYEQYF.

This chain joins TRBV12-3 or TRBV12-4 and TRBJ1-1; D not resolved. The V and J ends lost 5 bases and 0 bases respectively, with 16 bases between them. The CDR3 is made up of 16 amino acids. The CDR3: CASSRMDFRMNTEAFF. CDR3 DNA: TGTGCCAGCAGTCGTATGGACTTCCGGATGAACACTGAAGCTTTCTTT.

This chain links TRBV5-6 with TRBJ2-3; 10 nucleotides align to TRBD2. Germline V gene data show CDR1 as SGHDT and CDR2 as YYEEEE. V was clipped by 3 bases and J by 5 bases; unmatched bases: 12. The CDR3 sequence is 17 residues long. This CDR3 reads CASSYRASGRGGDTQYF. Here the CDR3 DNA reads TGTGCCAGCAGCTATAGGGCTAGCGGGAGAGGCGGAGATACGCAGTATTTT.

Only a few counts were recorded for this clonotype. The chain employs TRBV7-9 and TRBJ1-2; a weak D match, TRBD1 (5 bases). Germline V gene data show CDR1 as SEHNR and CDR2 as FQNEAQ (reference sequence). Trimming shortened V by 2 bases and J by 3 bases, and 16 bases separated the two germline ends. The CDR3 loop spans 16 amino acids. CDR3 nucleotides: TGTGCCAGCAGCTTAATTAGTACGGGGACGGACTATGGCTACACCTTC. It encodes CASSLISTGTDYGYTF.

On this clonotype: Germline and junction disagree at one end, which may indicate a read error. J is TRBJ1-4 and V is TRBV6-6, with a possible D match to TRBD1 (5 bases). The CDR3 totals 15 residues. Germline CDR1 reads MNHNY; CDR2 reads SVGAGI (reference sequence). CDR3 region: CASSSQTAINENLFF. In DNA, the CDR3 is TGTGCCAGCAGTTCTCAGACAGCGATTAATGAAAATCTGTTTTTT.

This clonotype came up a few times. The gene calls are TRBV7-6 and TRBJ2-7; 9 nucleotides align to TRBD2. Germline assignment: CDR1 SGHVS and CDR2 FNYEAQ. The V and J ends lost 4 bases and 2 bases, in that order; junction bases with no gene match: 6. CDR3 length: 15 amino acids. The CDR3 nucleotides read TGTGCCAGCAGCTCCACAGCGGGGGGACCCTACGAGCAGTACTTC. Translation: CASSSTAGGPYEQYF.

The chain recombines TRBV6-5 with TRBJ2-7; tentatively, D is TRBD1 or TRBD2 (5 bases each). Germline-derived CDR1 and CDR2 are MNHEY and SVGAGI. This CDR3 is 17 amino acids long. The ends were cut back, 2 bases at V and 2 bases at J, with 19 bases in the middle. DNA of the CDR3: TGTGCCAGCAGTTACGGGGGAGACAGATTCAATACCTACGAGCAGTACTTC. This sequence encodes CASSYGGDRFNTYEQYF.

This clonotype was observed a few times. The chain joins TRBV7-9 to TRBJ2-1, with 8 bases aligning to TRBD1. The CDR3 has 14 residues. Trimming removed 0 bases from V and 7 bases from J; junction bases left unmatched: 2. The V gene's germline CDR1 is SEHNR and CDR2 FQNEAQ (reference sequence). The CDR3 DNA sequence: TGTGCCAGCAGCTTAGCGCAGGGGGCTAATGAGCAGTTCTTC. Its translation is CASSLAQGANEQFF.

This clonotype was counted only a few times. The V call is TRBV5-4, the J call TRBJ2-1; the D is unclear. V lost 0 bases and J lost 10, with 8 bases in between. Germline V lookup: CDR1 SGHNT, CDR2 YYREEE (reference sequence). The CDR3 has 12 residues. The CDR3 DNA reads as TGTGCCAGCAGCTTGGATCCTCTGGAGCAGTTCTTC. Protein sequence: CASSLDPLEQFF.

This clonotype came up many times. The J gene is TRBJ2-2, the V gene TRBV10-1, with no clear D. CDR1 and CDR2 (germline): WNHNN, SYGVQD (reference sequence). The CDR3 is made up of 14 amino acids. V was cut by 5 bases and J by 5 bases, with 12 bases left in between. Here the CDR3 reads CASSLMSETGELFF. The CDR3 nucleotides are TGCGCCAGCAGTTTGATGTCAGAAACCGGGGAGCTGTTTTTT.

The genes are TRBV5-1 and TRBJ1-5; maybe TRBD1 (6 bases). The CDR3 extends over 13 amino acids. The germline V and J ends were trimmed by 4 bases and 5 bases, with 10 bases remaining between them. Germline V gives CDR1 SGHRS, CDR2 YFSETQ. Here the CDR3 reads CASSVTGHQPQHF. The CDR3, as DNA: TGCGCCAGCAGCGTAACAGGGCATCAGCCCCAGCATTTT.

The V call is TRBV20-1, the J call TRBJ1-4; 9 nucleotides line up with TRBD1. The CDR3 extends over 15 amino acids. V lost 5 bases and J lost 7; bases outside the gene matches: 11. The germline CDR1 and CDR2 sequences are DFQATT and SNEGSKA (reference sequence). As DNA, the CDR3 is TGCAGTGCTTCTAGCACAGGGGGCCGCCGTGAAAAACTGTTTTTT. Its translation: CSASSTGGRREKLFF.

This chain links TRBV7-6 with TRBJ2-7; D perhaps matches TRBD2 (6 bases). The CDR3 loop spans 14 amino acids. Trimming took 5 bases from V and 3 from J, leaving 14 bases between them. The germline V gene encodes CDR1 SGHVS and CDR2 FNYEAQ. Written as DNA, the CDR3 is TGTGCCAGCAGCCGGACGGGGGTCCACTACGAGCAGTACTTC. It yields the protein CASSRTGVHYEQYF.

The J gene is TRBJ2-3, the V gene TRBV12-3 or TRBV12-4; D gene uncertain. The CDR3 consists of 13 residues. Trimming left V 3 bases short and J 4 bases short, with 8 bases between. CDR3 amino acids: CASSFVGSDTQYF. The CDR3 coding sequence is TGTGCCAGCAGTTTCGTCGGCTCAGATACGCAGTATTTT.